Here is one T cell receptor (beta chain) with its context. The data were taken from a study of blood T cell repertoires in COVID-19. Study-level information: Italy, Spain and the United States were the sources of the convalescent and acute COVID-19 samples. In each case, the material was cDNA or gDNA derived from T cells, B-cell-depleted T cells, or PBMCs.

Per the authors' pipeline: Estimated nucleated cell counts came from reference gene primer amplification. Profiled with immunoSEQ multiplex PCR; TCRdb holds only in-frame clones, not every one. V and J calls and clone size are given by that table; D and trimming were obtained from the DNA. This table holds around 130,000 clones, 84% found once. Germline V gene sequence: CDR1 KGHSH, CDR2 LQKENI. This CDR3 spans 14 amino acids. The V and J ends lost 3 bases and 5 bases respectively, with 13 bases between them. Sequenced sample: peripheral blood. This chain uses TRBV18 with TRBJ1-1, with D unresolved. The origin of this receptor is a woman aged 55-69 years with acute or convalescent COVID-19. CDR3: CASSPERAKTEAFF. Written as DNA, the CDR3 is TGTGCCAGCTCACCCGAGAGGGCCAAAACTGAAGCTTTCTTT.